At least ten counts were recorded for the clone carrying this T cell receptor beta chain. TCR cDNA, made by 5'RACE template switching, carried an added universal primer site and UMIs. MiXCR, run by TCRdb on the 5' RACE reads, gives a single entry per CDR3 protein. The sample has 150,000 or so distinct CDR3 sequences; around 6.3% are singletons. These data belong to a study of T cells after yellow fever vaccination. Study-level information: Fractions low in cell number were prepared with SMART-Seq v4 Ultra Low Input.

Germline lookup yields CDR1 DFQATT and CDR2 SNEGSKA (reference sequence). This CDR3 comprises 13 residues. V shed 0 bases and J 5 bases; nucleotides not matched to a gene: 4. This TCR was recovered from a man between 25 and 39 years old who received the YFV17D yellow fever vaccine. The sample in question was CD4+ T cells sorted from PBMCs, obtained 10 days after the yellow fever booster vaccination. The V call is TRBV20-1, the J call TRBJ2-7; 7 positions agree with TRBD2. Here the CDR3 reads CSARETSNHEQYF. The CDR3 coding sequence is TGCAGTGCTAGAGAGACTAGCAACCACGAGCAGTACTTC.